This T cell receptor beta chain was sequenced during a study of tumor and adjacent non-tumor tissue in lung cancer. About the research overall: On average, productive TCRbeta reads reached some 4.2 million per sample.

RNA was extracted from bulk tissue without any cell sorting. Newly diagnosed lung cancer patients had thoracic surgery in China, August–late 2014, without prior chemotherapy. The V gene's germline CDR1 is SQVTM and CDR2 ANQGSEA. CDR3 length equals 13 residues. The library came from three nested PCR rounds adapted from ARM-PCR protocols. Using its own MiXCR run on the multiplex PCR reads, TCRdb lists one record per CDR3 protein. Of roughly 220,000 distinct CDR3 sequences listed, 70% to 75% were seen once; the top ten hold roughly a quarter. The material sequenced was lung tumor tissue. This clonotype was sampled from a man in his 60s with non-small cell lung cancer. The V gene is TRBV29-1, the J gene TRBJ2-3, with D tentatively TRBD1 (6 bases). Here the CDR3 DNA reads TGCGGTGTTGAAGATAGAAGGGGGGATACGCAGTATTTT. It yields the protein CGVEDRRGDTQYF.